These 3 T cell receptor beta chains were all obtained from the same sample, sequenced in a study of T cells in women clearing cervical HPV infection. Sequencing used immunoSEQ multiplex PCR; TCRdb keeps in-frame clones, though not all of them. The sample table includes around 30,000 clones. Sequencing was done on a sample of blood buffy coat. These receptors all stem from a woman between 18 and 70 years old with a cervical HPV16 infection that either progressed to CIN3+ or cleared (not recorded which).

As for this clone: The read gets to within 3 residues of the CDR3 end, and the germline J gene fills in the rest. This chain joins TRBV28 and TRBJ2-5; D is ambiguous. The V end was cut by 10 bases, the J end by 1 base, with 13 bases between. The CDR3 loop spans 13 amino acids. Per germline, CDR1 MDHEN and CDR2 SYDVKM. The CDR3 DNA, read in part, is TGTGCCATAAATTCTAGTGGCCAAGAGACC. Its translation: CAINSSGQET. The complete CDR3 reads CAINSSGQETQYF.

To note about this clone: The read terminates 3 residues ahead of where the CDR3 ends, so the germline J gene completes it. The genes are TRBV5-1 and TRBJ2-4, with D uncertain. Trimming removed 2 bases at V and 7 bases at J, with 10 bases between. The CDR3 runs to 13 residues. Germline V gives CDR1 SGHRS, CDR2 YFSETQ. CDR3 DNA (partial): TGCGCCAGCAGCTTTCAGGCCGAGAACATT. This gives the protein CASSFQAENI. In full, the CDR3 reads CASSFQAENIQYF. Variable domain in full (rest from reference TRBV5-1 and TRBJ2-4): KAGVTQTPRYLIKTRGQQVTLSCSPISGHRSVSWYQQTPGQGLQFLFEYFSETQRNKGNFPGRFSGRQFSNSRSEMNVSTLELGDSALYLCASSFQAENIQYFGAGTRLSVL.

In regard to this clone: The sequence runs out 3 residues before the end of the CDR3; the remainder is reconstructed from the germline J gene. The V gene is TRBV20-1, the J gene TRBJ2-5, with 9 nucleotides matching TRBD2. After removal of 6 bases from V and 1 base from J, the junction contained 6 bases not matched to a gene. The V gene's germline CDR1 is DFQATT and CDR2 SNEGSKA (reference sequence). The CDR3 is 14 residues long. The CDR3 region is CSARLADFQETQYF. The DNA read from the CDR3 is TGCAGTGCCAGACTAGCGGACTTCCAAGAGACC.